This passage covers 24 T cell receptor beta chains from one sample sequenced in a study of shared clonotypes between healthy human individuals. Profiling relied on immunoSEQ multiplex PCR, and the TCRdb table lists in-frame clones only, not all of them. Of 2,500,000 or so clones in the sample, under 95% are singletons; the top ten hold around 0.37%. Specimen: naive CD4+ T cells from PBMCs. The subset here: CD45RA+ positively selected. The receptors stem from a man aged 18 to 35 in good health. Some clones in this sample may be carry-over from other donors' samples.

CDR3 nucleotides: TGTGCCACCAGCAGAGTTTCGAGGGTTGAAGCTTTCTTT. It specifies CATSRVSRVEAFF. The chain is built from TRBV15 and TRBJ1-1; D ambiguous. The CDR3 is 13 amino acids. Germline CDR1 is LNHNV and CDR2 is YYDKDF (reference sequence). The V end was cut by 1 base, the J end by 7 bases, with 10 bases between.

This clone was observed once. V is TRBV4-2 and J is TRBJ1-1; 7 positions match TRBD1. In germline, CDR1 is LGHNA, CDR2 YNFKEQ. The CDR3 loop spans 18 amino acids. V was clipped by 3 bases and J by 1 base; unmatched bases: 14. The CDR3 spells CASSHPGDSVGWNTEAFF. The CDR3 nucleotides are TGTGCCAGCAGCCATCCTGGGGACAGTGTTGGATGGAACACTGAAGCTTTCTTT.

The V and J genes are TRBV28 and TRBJ2-3; D is tentatively TRBD1 or TRBD2 (5 bases each). Trimming removed 3 bases from V and 4 bases from J, with 11 bases in between. Germline CDR1 MDHEN, CDR2 SYDVKM. This CDR3 is built from 14 residues. The CDR3 coding sequence is TGTGCCAGCAGTTTTGGGGGAGACTCAGATACGCAGTATTTT. Its translation: CASSFGGDSDTQYF.

The V gene is TRBV2, the J gene TRBJ1-1; 9 bases line up with TRBD1. The V and J ends lost 8 bases and 5 bases, in that order; junction bases with no gene match: 6. The CDR3 is made up of 13 amino acids. From germline, CDR1 is SNHLY and CDR2 FYNNEI. DNA for the CDR3: TGTGCCAGCGGATGGGACAGGGTTACTGAAGCTTTCTTT. This encodes CASGWDRVTEAFF.

In nucleotides, the CDR3 is TGTGCCAGCAGCGTAGGCCCAGGGGGTTCCTCATATGGCTACACCTTC. Translating it yields CASSVGPGGSSYGYTF. V gene TRBV9 combines with J gene TRBJ1-2; 7 nucleotides align to TRBD1. There are 16 residues in the CDR3. J was trimmed by 5 bases and V by 0 bases; bases with no gene match: 10. The germline CDR1 and CDR2 sequences are SGDLS and YYNGEE.

Notes on this clone: The identical CDR3 is also encoded by other nucleotide sequences in the sample. This chain uses TRBV9 with TRBJ2-3; TRBD2 matches at 10 bases. This CDR3 contains 15 residues. Trimming removed 0 bases from V and 6 bases from J; junction bases left unmatched: 4. Germline values: CDR1 SGDLS, CDR2 YYNGEE. The CDR3 DNA sequence: TGTGCCAGCAGCGTAGCCAGCGGGAGGGCGGATACGCAGTATTTT. Translated: CASSVASGRADTQYF.

The rearrangement links TRBV6-1 to TRBJ2-1, with TRBD1 identical over 8 bases. With V trimmed by 11 bases and J by 8 bases, 11 bases remained unmatched. This CDR3 comprises 13 residues. Germline values: CDR1 MNHNS, CDR2 SASEGT. The CDR3 DNA reads as TGTGCCTCCGGGACAGGTTTTTTCTATGAGCAGTTCTTC. It translates to CASGTGFFYEQFF.

The chain has TRBV6-1 and TRBJ1-1; 9 bases are a match to TRBD1. Germline CDR1 and CDR2: MNHNS and SASEGT. The CDR3 is 14 amino acids. Unmatched junction bases numbered 2, after V lost 5 bases and J lost 1 base. CDR3 sequence: CASSPGQGNTEAFF. The CDR3 region has the DNA TGTGCCAGCAGTCCGGGACAGGGGAACACTGAAGCTTTCTTT.

CDR3 in amino acids: CASSPQNFQETQYF. CDR3 nucleotide sequence: TGTGCCAGCAGCCCCCAGAATTTCCAAGAGACCCAGTACTTC. This chain connects TRBV5-4 to TRBJ2-5, with D unresolved. The V end was cut by 4 bases, the J end by 1 base, with 11 bases between. The CDR3 covers 14 residues. The germline CDR1 and CDR2 sequences are SGHNT and YYREEE (reference sequence). Using reference TRBV5-4 and TRBJ2-5 for the parts outside the CDR3, the full variable domain is ETGVTQSPTHLIKTRGQQVTLRCSSQSGHNTVSWYQQALGQGPQFIFQYYREEENGRGNFPPRFSGLQFPNYSSELNVNALELDDSALYLCASSPQNFQETQYFGPGTRLLVL.

This clone has only one observation. The chain employs TRBV18 and TRBJ1-3, with D possibly being TRBD1 (5 bases). The germline V and J ends were trimmed by 2 bases and 2 bases, with 10 bases remaining between them. The CDR3 has 15 residues. Per the germline V gene, CDR1 is KGHSH and CDR2 is LQKENI. The CDR3 DNA is TGTGCCAGCTCACCAGGTTGGGGACCTGGAAACACCATATATTTT. Translation gives CASSPGWGPGNTIYF.

The chain couples TRBV19 to TRBJ2-1; D not certain. Trimming pared 0 bases from V and 9 bases from J, leaving 9 bases between. This CDR3 has 13 amino acids. Germline V gene sequence: CDR1 LNHDA, CDR2 SQIVND (reference sequence). The CDR3 here is CASSIEETFEQFF. The CDR3 coding sequence is TGTGCCAGTAGTATAGAGGAGACCTTTGAGCAGTTCTTC.

The gene calls are TRBV29-1 and TRBJ1-1; D gene unclear. Germline V gene lookup returns CDR1 SQVTM and CDR2 ANQGSEA. CDR3 length: 11 amino acids. V lost 4 bases to trimming and J lost 5 bases, with 8 bases between them. CDR3 protein: CSVVWGTEAFF. Here the CDR3 DNA reads TGCAGCGTTGTATGGGGAACTGAAGCTTTCTTT.

The CDR3 nucleotides are TGTGCCAGCAGTCGAACAGGGGGCGCAGGAAACACCATATATTTT. The encoded protein is CASSRTGGAGNTIYF. J is TRBJ1-3 and V is TRBV6-5, with 9 bases aligning to TRBD1. The V segment lost 5 bases and the J segment 4 bases; nucleotides outside the gene matches: 6. The CDR3 contains 15 residues. Germline V gene sequence: CDR1 MNHEY, CDR2 SVGAGI.

V usage is TRBV12-1 and J usage is TRBJ2-4; the DNA was not used to check the table's D call, TRBD2. TRBV12-1 is a pseudogene. This CDR3 is built from 15 residues. The CDR3 bases are TGTGCCAGCAGCTTTGCAGAGCGGGGCGGGGACATTCAGTACTTC. Translated: CASSFAERGGDIQYF.

The rearrangement joins TRBV4-1 to TRBJ2-7; 12 bases align to TRBD2. This CDR3 contains 15 residues. Trimming removed 1 base from V and 3 bases from J; junction bases left unmatched: 1. CDR1 and CDR2 from the germline V gene are MGHRA and YSYEKL. CDR3 loop: CASSQVLAGGYEQYF. CDR3 coding DNA: TGCGCCAGCAGCCAAGTACTAGCGGGAGGCTACGAGCAGTACTTC.

The rearrangement uses TRBV6-6 and TRBJ1-2; 8 positions agree with TRBD1. This CDR3 is 15 amino acids long. Trimming at V came to 6 bases and at J to 4 bases, leaving 10 bases not matched to a gene. Germline CDR1 and CDR2: MNHNY and SVGAGI (reference sequence). CDR3 residues: CASRITGGGAYGYTF. In DNA, the CDR3 is TGTGCCAGCAGGATAACAGGGGGGGGAGCCTATGGCTACACCTTC.

The V gene is TRBV28, the J gene TRBJ1-1; no definite D call. V lost 4 bases to trimming and J lost 7 bases, with 13 bases between them. CDR3 length: 13 amino acids. Germline lookup yields CDR1 MDHEN and CDR2 SYDVKM. The chain's CDR3 is CASSWASTLEAFF. The CDR3 DNA sequence: TGTGCCAGCAGTTGGGCGTCCACCCTTGAAGCTTTCTTT.

The genes are TRBV11-2 and TRBJ2-7, with 7 bases that match TRBD2. With 5 bases clipped from V and 3 bases from J, the junction kept 10 bases outside the gene matches. Germline CDR1 and CDR2: SGHAT and FQNNGV. The CDR3 has 15 amino acids. The CDR3 nucleotides read TGTGCCAGCAGCGGGGGGGACTTGGGTGGCTACGAGCAGTACTTC. Translation: CASSGGDLGGYEQYF.

The CDR3 is CASSPGTGGNEQFF. The CDR3 DNA reads TGTGCCAGCAGCCCCGGGACAGGGGGCAATGAGCAGTTCTTC. The rearrangement joins TRBV5-4 to TRBJ2-1; 11 bases map to TRBD1. Germline CDR1 reads SGHNT; CDR2 reads YYREEE (reference sequence). Trimming took 4 bases from V and 6 from J; bases not matched to a gene: 3. This CDR3 spans 14 amino acids.

This chain uses TRBV5-6 with TRBJ1-2; 8 bases align to TRBD1. This CDR3 comprises 15 residues. The V gene end was trimmed by 0 bases and the J gene end by 7 bases; junction bases not matched to a gene: 8. Germline loops: CDR1 SGHDT, CDR2 YYEEEE. CDR3 DNA: TGTGCCAGCAGCTTGGCCGGGACAGGCGTTGGTGGCTACACCTTC. The encoded protein is CASSLAGTGVGGYTF.

V is TRBV9 and J is TRBJ1-5, with D possibly being TRBD1 (5 bases). Looked up from germline, CDR1 is SGDLS and CDR2 is YYNGEE. CDR3 length: 14 residues. V dropped 3 bases and J dropped 5 bases, with 12 bases sitting between them. The CDR3 here is CASSEIGVDQPQHF. The DNA for the CDR3 is TGTGCCAGCAGCGAGATAGGGGTGGATCAGCCCCAGCATTTT.

The chain uses TRBV4-1 and TRBJ2-1; D perhaps matches TRBD1 (5 bases). V was shortened by 1 base and J by 2 bases, with 21 bases between the two germline ends. The CDR3 spans 19 residues. Per the germline V gene, CDR1 is MGHRA and CDR2 is YSYEKL. CDR3 loop: CASSQGILGQGPTYNEQFF. The CDR3 nucleotides read TGCGCCAGCAGCCAAGGTATTTTAGGTCAGGGTCCCACCTACAATGAGCAGTTCTTC.

The chain carries TRBV6-6 and TRBJ2-5, with TRBD1 identical over 10 bases. The CDR3 length is 15 residues. Trimming removed 6 bases from V and 4 bases from J; junction bases left unmatched: 8. The V gene's germline CDR1 is MNHNY and CDR2 SVGAGI (reference sequence). CDR3 sequence reads: CASRVDRGLGETQYF. CDR3 nucleotides: TGTGCCAGCAGGGTAGACAGGGGGCTTGGAGAGACCCAGTACTTC.

The chain combines TRBV19 with TRBJ1-3, with D possibly TRBD1 on 5 matching bases. Germline lookup yields CDR1 LNHDA and CDR2 SQIVND (reference sequence). V lost 5 bases to trimming and J lost 9 bases, with 14 bases between them. CDR3 length: 13 amino acids. CDR3 sequence: CASSVSRDLTIYF. CDR3 in DNA: TGTGCCAGTAGTGTATCCCGGGACCTCACCATATATTTT.